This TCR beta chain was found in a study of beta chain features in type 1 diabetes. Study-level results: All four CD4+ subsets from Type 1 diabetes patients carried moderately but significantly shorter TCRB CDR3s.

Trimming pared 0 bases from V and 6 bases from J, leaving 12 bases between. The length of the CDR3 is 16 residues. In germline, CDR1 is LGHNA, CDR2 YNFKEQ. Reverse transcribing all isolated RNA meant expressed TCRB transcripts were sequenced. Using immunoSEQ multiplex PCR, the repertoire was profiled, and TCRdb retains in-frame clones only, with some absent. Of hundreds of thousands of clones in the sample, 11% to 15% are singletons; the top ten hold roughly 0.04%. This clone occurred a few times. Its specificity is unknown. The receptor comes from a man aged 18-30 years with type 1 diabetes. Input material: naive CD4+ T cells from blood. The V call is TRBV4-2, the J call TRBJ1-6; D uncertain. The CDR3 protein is CASSQDRPVGNSPLHF. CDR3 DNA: TGTGCCAGCAGCCAAGATCGACCTGTGGGTAATTCACCCCTCCACTTT.